Listed here is a single TCR beta chain. After removal of 3 bases from V and 4 bases from J, the junction contained 2 bases not matched to a gene. Germline V gene sequence: CDR1 LNHDA, CDR2 SQIVND (reference sequence). The CDR3 has 14 amino acids. This record comes from a study of blood T cell repertoires in COVID-19. The wider study: Sites across the United States, Italy and Spain contributed samples from acute and convalescent COVID-19. T cells, B-cell-depleted T cells, or PBMCs provided the cDNA or gDNA that served as material.

As originally analysed: How many nucleated cells were present was estimated from reference gene primer amplification. Only in-frame clones appear in the TCRdb table, and some are missing; sequencing was by immunoSEQ multiplex PCR. V and J calls plus clone size are reproduced from that table; the DNA served to infer D and trimming. Of fewer than 250,000 clones listed, more than 80% were seen once; the top ten hold about 10%. The sequencing input was peripheral blood. The receptor's source is a woman at least 80 years old with acute or convalescent COVID-19. The chain combines TRBV19 with TRBJ2-1; TRBD2 matches at 8 bases. This CDR3 reads CASSMRGEYNEQFF. CDR3 in DNA: TGTGCCAGTAGTATGCGGGGGGAATACAATGAGCAGTTCTTC.